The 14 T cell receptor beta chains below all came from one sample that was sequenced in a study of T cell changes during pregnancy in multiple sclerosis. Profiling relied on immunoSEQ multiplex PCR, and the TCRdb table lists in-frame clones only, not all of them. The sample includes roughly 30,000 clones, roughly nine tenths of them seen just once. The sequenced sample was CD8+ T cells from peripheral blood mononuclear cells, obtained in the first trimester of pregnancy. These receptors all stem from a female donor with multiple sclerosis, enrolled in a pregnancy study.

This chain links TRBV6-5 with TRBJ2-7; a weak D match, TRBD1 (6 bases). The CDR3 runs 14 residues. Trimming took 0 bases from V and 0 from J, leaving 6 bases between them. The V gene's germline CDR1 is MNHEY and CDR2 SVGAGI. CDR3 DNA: TGTGCCAGCAGTTACTCGGACAGCTCCTACGAGCAGTACTTC. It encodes CASSYSDSSYEQYF.

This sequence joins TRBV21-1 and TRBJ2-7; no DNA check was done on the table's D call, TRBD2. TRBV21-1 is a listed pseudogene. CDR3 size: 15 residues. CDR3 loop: CASSQTSGFPYEQYF. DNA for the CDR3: TGTGCCAGCAGCCAGACTAGCGGGTTTCCCTACGAGCAGTACTTC.

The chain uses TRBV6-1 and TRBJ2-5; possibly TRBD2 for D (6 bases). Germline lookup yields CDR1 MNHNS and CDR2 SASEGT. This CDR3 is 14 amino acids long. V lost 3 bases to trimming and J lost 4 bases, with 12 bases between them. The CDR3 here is CASSEGPSVETQYF. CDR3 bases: TGTGCCAGCAGTGAGGGGCCTAGCGTAGAGACCCAGTACTTC.

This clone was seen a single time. CDR3 sequence: CASRSPSGRGNEQFF. The CDR3 nucleotides read TGCGCCAGCCGCTCTCCTAGCGGGAGGGGGAATGAGCAGTTCTTC. This chain uses TRBV10-2 with TRBJ2-1; TRBD2 aligns across 12 bases. Unmatched junction bases numbered 9, after V lost 8 bases and J lost 7 bases. Germline CDR1 and CDR2: WSHSY and SAAADI. CDR3 length equals 15 residues.

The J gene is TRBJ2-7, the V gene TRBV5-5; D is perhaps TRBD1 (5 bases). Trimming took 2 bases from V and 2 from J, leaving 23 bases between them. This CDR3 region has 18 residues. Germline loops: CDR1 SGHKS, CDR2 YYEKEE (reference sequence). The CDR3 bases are TGTGCCAGCAGCTTTGTTACAACAGGTTGGCCTCCTACCTACGAGCAGTACTTC. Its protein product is CASSFVTTGWPPTYEQYF.

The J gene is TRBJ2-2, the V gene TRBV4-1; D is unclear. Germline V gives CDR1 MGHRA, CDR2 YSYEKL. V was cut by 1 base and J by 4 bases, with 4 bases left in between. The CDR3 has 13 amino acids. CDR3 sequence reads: CASSQVLTGELFF. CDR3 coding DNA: TGCGCCAGCAGCCAAGTCCTCACCGGGGAGCTGTTTTTT.

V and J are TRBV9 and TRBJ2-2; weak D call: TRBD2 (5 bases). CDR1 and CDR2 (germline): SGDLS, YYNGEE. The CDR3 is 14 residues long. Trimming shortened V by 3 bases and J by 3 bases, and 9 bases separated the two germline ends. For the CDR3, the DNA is TGTGCCAGCAGCGGGACTCTTCACACCGGGGAGCTGTTTTTT. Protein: CASSGTLHTGELFF. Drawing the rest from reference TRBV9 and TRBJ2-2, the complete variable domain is DSGVTQTPKHLITATGQRVTLRCSPRSGDLSVYWYQQSLDQGLQFLIQYYNGEERAKGNILERFSAQQFPDLHSELNLSSLELGDSALYFCASSGTLHTGELFFGEGSRLTVL.

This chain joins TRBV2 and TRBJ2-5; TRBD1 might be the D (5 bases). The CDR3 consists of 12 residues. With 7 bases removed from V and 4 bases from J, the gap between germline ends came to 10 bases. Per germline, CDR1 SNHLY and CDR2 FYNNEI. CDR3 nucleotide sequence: TGTGCCAGCATTTCAGGGTTAGAGACCCAGTACTTC. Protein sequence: CASISGLETQYF. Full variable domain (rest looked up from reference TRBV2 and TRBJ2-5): EPEVTQTPSHQVTQMGQEVILRCVPISNHLYFYWYRQILGQKVEFLVSFYNNEISEKSEIFDDQFSVERPDGSNFTLKIRSTKLEDSAMYFCASISGLETQYFGPGTRLLVL.

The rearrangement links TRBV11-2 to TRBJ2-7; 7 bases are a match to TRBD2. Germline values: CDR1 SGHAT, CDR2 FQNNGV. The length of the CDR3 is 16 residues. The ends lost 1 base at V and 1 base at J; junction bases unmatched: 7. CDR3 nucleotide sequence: TGTGCCAGCAGCTTAGTTTCAGCGGGGCCTTCCTACGAGCAGTACTTC. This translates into CASSLVSAGPSYEQYF.

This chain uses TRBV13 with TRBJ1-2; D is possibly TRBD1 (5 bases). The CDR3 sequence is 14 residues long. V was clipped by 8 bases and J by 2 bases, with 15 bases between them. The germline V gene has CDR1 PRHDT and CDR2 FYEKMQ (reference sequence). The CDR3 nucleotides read TGTGCCAGCTCGATTAGGGGCAGAAACTATGGCTACACCTTC. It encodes CASSIRGRNYGYTF.

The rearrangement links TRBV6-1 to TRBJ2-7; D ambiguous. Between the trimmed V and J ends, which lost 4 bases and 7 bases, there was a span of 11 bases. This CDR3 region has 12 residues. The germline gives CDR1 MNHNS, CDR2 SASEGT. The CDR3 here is CASSGPPVEQYF. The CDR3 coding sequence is TGTGCCAGCAGTGGCCCACCAGTAGAGCAGTACTTC.

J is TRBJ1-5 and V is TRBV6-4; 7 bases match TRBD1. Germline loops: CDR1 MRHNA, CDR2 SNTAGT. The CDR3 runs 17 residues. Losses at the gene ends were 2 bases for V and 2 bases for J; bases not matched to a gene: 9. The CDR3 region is CASSDPSDRRRNQPQHF. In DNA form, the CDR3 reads TGTGCCAGCAGTGACCCCTCGGACAGGCGCCGCAATCAGCCCCAGCATTTT.

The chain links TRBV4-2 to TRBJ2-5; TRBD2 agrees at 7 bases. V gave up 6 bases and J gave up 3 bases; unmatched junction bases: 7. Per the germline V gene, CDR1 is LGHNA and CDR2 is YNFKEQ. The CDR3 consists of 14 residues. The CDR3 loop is CASRLTGGEETQYF. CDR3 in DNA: TGTGCCAGCAGGCTAACTGGGGGGGAAGAGACCCAGTACTTC.

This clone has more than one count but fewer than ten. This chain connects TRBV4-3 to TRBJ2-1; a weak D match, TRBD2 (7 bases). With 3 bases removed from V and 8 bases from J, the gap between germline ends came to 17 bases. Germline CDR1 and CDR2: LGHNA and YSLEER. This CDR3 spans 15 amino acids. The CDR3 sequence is CASSQASGGADEQFF. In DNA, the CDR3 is TGCGCCAGCAGCCAGGCCTCGGGGGGCGCGGATGAGCAGTTCTTC.